This T cell receptor (beta chain) was recorded in a study of blood T cells in healthy people across ages. Donors ranged from about 6 to 90 years old and were healthy Caucasians in Russia. Combining a sample-barcoded 5' primer with a J-beta primer mix, a second PCR ran for roughly 6 to 11 cycles. The template-switch adaptor, which had 12 random nucleotides, put a tag on each cDNA molecule. TCRdb re-called the 5' RACE reads through MiXCR, storing one row per CDR3 protein. This table holds around 1.5 million distinct CDR3 sequences, approximately 59% found once. The CDR3 loop spans 15 amino acids. The germline gives CDR1 SGHRS, CDR2 YFSETQ. Findings and limits, study-wide: Relative to aged donors, long-lived donors carried more naive CD4+ cells and displayed higher diversity.

Details on this clonotype: Its specificity is not known.

The sequence derives from a man aged 18 to 29 in good health. The chain employs TRBV5-1 and TRBJ2-5; D tentatively fits TRBD1 or TRBD2 (5 bases each). The J call may be wrong; the DNA end is better matched by TRBJ2-7. Material: blood. The CDR3 region is CASSLDASGTDEQYF. The CDR3 bases are TGCGCCAGCAGCTTGGATGCCTCAGGGACGGACGAGCAGTACTTC.